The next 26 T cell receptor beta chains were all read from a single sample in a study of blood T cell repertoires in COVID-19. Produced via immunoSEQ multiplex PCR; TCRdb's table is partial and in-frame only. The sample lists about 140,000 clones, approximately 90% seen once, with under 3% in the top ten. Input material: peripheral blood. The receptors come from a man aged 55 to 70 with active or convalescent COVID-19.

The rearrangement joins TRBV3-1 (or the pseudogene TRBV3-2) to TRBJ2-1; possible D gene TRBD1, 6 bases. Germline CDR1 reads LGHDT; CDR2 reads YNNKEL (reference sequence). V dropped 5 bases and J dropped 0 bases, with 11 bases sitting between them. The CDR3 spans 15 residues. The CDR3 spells CASSAGVGSYNEQFF. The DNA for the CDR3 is TGTGCCAGCAGCGCAGGGGTGGGCTCCTACAATGAGCAGTTCTTC.

In DNA, the CDR3 is TGTGCCAGCAGCTTATCAGCGGGAGATTACAATGAGCAGTTCTTC. Translated: CASSLSAGDYNEQFF. The chain carries TRBV7-2 and TRBJ2-1, with TRBD2 matching over 8 bases. The V and J ends lost 2 bases and 4 bases, in that order; junction bases with no gene match: 4. This CDR3 comprises 15 residues. Germline CDR1 and CDR2: SGHTA and FQGNSA.

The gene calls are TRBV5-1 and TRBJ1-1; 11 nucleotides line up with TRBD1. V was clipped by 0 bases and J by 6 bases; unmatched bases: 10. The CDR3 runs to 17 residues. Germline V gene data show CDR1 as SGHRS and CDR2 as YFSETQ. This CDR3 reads CASSLGGQGAFISEAFF. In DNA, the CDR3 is TGCGCCAGCAGCTTGGGTGGACAGGGGGCTTTTATATCTGAAGCTTTCTTT.

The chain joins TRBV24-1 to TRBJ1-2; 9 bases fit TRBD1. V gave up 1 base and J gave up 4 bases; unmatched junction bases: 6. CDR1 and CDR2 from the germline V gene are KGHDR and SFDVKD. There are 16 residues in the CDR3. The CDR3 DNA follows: TGTGCCACCAGTGATTTAGGGGGACAGGGAACCTATGGCTACACCTTC. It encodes CATSDLGGQGTYGYTF.

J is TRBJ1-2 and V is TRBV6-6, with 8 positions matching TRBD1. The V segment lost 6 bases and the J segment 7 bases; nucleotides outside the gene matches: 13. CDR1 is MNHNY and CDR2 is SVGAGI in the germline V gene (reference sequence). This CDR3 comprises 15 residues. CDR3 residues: CASRLSGQGASGYTF. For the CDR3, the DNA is TGTGCCAGCAGGCTCTCCGGGCAGGGGGCAAGTGGCTACACCTTC.

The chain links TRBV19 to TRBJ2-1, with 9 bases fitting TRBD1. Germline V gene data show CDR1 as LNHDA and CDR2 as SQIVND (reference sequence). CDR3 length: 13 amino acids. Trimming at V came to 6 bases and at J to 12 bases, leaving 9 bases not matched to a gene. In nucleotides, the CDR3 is TGTGCCAGTAGCCCGGGGACAGGGAGGTGGCAGTTCTTC. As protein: CASSPGTGRWQFF.

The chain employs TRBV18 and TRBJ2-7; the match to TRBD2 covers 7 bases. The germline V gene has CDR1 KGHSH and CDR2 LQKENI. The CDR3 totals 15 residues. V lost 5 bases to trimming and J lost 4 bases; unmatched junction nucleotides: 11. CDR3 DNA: TGTGCCAGCTCAGCAGCGGGGAATACGAAATACGAGCAGTACTTC. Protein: CASSAAGNTKYEQYF.

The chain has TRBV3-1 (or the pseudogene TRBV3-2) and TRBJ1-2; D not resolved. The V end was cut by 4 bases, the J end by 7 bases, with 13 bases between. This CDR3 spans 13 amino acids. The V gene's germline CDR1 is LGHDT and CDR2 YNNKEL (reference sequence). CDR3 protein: CASSPSGNSGYTF. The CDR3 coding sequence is TGTGCCAGCAGCCCATCGGGGAACAGTGGCTACACCTTC.

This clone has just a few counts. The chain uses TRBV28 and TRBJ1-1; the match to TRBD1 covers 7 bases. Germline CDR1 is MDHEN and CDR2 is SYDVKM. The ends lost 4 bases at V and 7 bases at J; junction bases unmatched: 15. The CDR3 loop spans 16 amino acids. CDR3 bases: TGTGCCAGCAGTTCTTTTTTAACAAGGGGGCGGGTTGAAGCTTTCTTT. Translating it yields CASSSFLTRGRVEAFF.

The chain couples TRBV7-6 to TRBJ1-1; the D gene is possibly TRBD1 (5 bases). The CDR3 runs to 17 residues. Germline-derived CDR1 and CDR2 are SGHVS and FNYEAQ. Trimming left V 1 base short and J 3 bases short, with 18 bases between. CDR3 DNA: TGTGCCAGCAGCTTAGGCTCTTTAGTGGGGGAGGACACTGAAGCTTTCTTT. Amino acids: CASSLGSLVGEDTEAFF.

The CDR3 nucleotides read TGTGCCAGCAGCCAAGGTGACAGAGACACCGGGGAGCTGTTTTTT. Translating it yields CASSQGDRDTGELFF. The chain combines TRBV4-2 with TRBJ2-2, with TRBD1 as a possible D gene (5 bases). Germline values: CDR1 LGHNA, CDR2 YNFKEQ. V gave up 1 base and J gave up 3 bases, with 9 bases separating them. The CDR3 runs to 15 residues.

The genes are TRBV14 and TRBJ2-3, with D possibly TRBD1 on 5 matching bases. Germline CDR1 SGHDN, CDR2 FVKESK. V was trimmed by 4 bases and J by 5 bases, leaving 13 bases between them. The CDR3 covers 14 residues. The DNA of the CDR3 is TGTGCCAGCAGCCCTATAACCCAGGGAGATACGCAGTATTTT. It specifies CASSPITQGDTQYF.

The CDR3 here is CASSDRGSGANVLTF. The CDR3 bases are TGTGCCAGCAGCGACAGGGGCTCTGGGGCCAACGTCCTGACTTTC. The rearrangement joins TRBV7-3 to TRBJ2-6; 8 nucleotides line up with TRBD1. The germline gives CDR1 SGHTA, CDR2 FQGTGA. The CDR3 covers 15 residues. V lost 5 bases, J lost 0 bases, and 0 bases stayed unmatched.

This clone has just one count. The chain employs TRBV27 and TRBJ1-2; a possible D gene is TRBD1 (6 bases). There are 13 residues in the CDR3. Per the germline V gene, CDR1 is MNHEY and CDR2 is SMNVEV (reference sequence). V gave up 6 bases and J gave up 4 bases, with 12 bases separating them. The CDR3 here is CASRTGTVYGYTF. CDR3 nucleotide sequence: TGTGCCAGCAGGACAGGTACCGTCTATGGCTACACCTTC.

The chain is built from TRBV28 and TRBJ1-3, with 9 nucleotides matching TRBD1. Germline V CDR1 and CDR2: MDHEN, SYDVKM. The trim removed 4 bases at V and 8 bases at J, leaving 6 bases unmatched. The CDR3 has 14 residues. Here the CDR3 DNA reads TGTGCCAGCAGTTCCACAGGGGGCGAGGACACCATATATTTT. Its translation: CASSSTGGEDTIYF.

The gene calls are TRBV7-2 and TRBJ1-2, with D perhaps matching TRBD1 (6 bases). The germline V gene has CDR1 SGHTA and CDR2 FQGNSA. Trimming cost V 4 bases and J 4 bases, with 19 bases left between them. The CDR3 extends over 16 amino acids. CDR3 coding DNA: TGTGCCAGCAGCTCCGATCGGACAGCCCTAGGCTATGGCTACACCTTC. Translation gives CASSSDRTALGYGYTF. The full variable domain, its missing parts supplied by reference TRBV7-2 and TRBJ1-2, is GAGVSQSPSNKVTEKGKDVELRCDPISGHTALYWYRQSLGQGLEFLIYFQGNSAPDKSGLPSDRFSAERTGGSVSTLTIQRTQQEDSAVYLCASSSDRTALGYGYTFGSGTRLTVV.

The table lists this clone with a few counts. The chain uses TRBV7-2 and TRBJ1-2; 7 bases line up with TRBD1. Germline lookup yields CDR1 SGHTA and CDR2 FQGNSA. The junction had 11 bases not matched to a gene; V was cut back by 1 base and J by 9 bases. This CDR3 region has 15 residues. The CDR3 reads CASSLDPAGGRSYTF. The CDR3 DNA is TGTGCCAGCAGCTTAGATCCGGCAGGGGGACGGAGCTACACCTTC.

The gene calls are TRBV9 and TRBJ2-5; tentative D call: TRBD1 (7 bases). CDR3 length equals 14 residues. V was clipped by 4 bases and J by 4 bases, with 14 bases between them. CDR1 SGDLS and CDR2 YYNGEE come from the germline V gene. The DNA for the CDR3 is TGTGCCAGCAGCCCCCGACAGGGAGGAGAGACCCAGTACTTC. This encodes CASSPRQGGETQYF.

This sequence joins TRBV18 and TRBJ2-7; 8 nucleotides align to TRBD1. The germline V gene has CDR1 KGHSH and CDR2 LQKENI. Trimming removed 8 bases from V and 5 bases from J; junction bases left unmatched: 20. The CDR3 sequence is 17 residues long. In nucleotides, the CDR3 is TGTGCCAGCCAACGGAACCAAGCGGCAGGGGGCGTCGACGAGCAGTACTTC. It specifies CASQRNQAAGGVDEQYF.

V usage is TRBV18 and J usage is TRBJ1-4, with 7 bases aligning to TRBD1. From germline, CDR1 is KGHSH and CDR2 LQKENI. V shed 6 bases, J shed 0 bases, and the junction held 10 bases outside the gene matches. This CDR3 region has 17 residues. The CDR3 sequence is CASSSTGAFATNEKLFF. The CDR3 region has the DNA TGTGCCAGCTCGAGCACAGGGGCTTTTGCAACTAATGAAAAACTGTTTTTT.

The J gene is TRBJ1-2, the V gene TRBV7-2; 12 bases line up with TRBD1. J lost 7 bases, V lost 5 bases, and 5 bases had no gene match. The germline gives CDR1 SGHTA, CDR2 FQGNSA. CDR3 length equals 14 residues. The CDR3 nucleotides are TGTGCCAGCAGCCAGGGACAGGGGGCGGGTGGCTACACCTTC. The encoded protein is CASSQGQGAGGYTF.

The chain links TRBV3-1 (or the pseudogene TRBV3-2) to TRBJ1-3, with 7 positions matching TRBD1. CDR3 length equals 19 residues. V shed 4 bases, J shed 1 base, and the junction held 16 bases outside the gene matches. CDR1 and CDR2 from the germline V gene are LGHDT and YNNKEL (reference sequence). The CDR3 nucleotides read TGTGCCAGCAGCCGGAACCCGGGACAGATGGTTGAGTCTGGAAACACCATATATTTT. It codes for CASSRNPGQMVESGNTIYF.

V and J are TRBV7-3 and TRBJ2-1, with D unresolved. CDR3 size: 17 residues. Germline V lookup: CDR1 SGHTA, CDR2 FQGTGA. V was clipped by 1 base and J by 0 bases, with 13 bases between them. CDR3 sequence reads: CASSLKPESSSYNEQFF. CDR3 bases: TGTGCCAGCAGCTTAAAACCCGAATCGAGCTCCTACAATGAGCAGTTCTTC.

The CDR3 nucleotides read TGTGCCAGCAGCTCTGAAGGTGGGCCTGATGGAAACACCATATATTTT. Encoded protein: CASSSEGGPDGNTIYF. The chain joins TRBV7-2 to TRBJ1-3; D gene unclear. Germline V lookup: CDR1 SGHTA, CDR2 FQGNSA. This CDR3 has 16 residues. Between the trimmed V and J ends, which lost 4 bases and 3 bases, there was a span of 16 bases.

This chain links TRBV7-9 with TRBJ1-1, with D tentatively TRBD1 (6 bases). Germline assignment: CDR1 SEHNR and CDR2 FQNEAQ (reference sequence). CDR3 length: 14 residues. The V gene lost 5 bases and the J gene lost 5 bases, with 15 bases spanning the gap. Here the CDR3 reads CASSHREGGTEAFF. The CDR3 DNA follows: TGTGCCAGCAGCCATAGGGAGGGGGGGACTGAAGCTTTCTTT.

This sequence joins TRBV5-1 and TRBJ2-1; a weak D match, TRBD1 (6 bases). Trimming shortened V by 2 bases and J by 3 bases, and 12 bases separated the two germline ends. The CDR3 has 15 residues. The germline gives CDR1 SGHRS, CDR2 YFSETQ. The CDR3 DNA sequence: TGCGCCAGCAGCTTAACAGGGAACGACTACAATGAGCAGTTCTTC. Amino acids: CASSLTGNDYNEQFF.